These T cell receptor beta chains were read from a single sample in a study of cytotoxic CD8 clonotypes in ibrutinib-treated CLL. Measured with immunoSEQ multiplex PCR; TCRdb has only the in-frame clones, and not every one. The top ten clones hold roughly 14% of a sample with 250,000 or so clones, 70% of them seen once. The sample consisted of PBMCs, taken after 24 months of ibrutinib treatment. The receptors were sampled from a human donor with chronic lymphocytic leukemia. The CDR3 runs from the conserved cysteine through the conserved F or W. D genes are given only for firm matches. Clone size is given for some rows only: seen once, a few or many times, or a class if the clone is expanded.

.	TRBJ1-4	.	TRBV7-8	TGTGCCAGCAGCTTTGGTCAGCTAACTAATGAAAAACTGTTTTTT	CASSFGQLTNEKLFF
TRBD2	TRBJ2-7	.	TRBV27	TGTGCCAGCAGTCGACTAGCGGGAGAACAATACGAGCAGTACTTC	CASSRLAGEQYEQYF
.	TRBJ1-2	few	TRBV6-5	TGTGCCAGCAGTTACCCTACCGACACGTCCTATGGCTACACCTTC	CASSYPTDTSYGYTF
.	TRBJ1-2	many	TRBV10-3	TGTGCCATCATGGAAAACTATGGCTACACCTTC	CAIMENYGYTF
.	TRBJ2-7	.	TRBV5-1	TGCGCCAGCAGCTTGGTTACAGGAGGCTCCTACGAGCAGTACTTC	CASSLVTGGSYEQYF
.	TRBJ2-5	.	TRBV28	TGTGCCAGCTTCCAGGGGCCGCAGTCGGAGACCCAGTACTTC	CASFQGPQSETQYF
.	TRBJ2-6	.	TRBV27	TGTGCCAGCATTAGTGGGGCCAACGTCCTGACTTTC	CASISGANVLTF
TRBD2	TRBJ2-7	.	TRBV2	TGTGCCAGCAGTCCGAACTACAATAGACTAGCGGGCCACTCCTACGAGCAGTACTTC	CASSPNYNRLAGHSYEQYF
.	TRBJ1-1	few	TRBV20-1	TGCAGTGCTACACCGGGGGCTCGGGCTTTCTTT	CSATPGARAFF
.	TRBJ2-7	.	TRBV7-3	TGTGCCAGCAGCCCCCCGCTTAGCTACGAGCAGTACTTC	CASSPPLSYEQYF
.	TRBJ2-1	.	TRBV7-7	TGTGCTAGCAGCTTTCACCAGAGCTCCTACAATGAGCAGTTCTTC	CASSFHQSSYNEQFF
.	TRBJ2-7	.	TRBV9	TGTGCCAGCAGCGTAGCTTACGGATCCCTCGCCTACGAGCAGTACTTC	CASSVAYGSLAYEQYF
.	TRBJ1-1	.	TRBV2	TGTGCCAGCAGGGACGACTCGAACACTGAAGCTTTCTTT	CASRDDSNTEAFF
.	TRBJ2-3	.	TRBV29-1	TGCAGCGTTGAAGGGGGGAGGAGCACAGATACGCAGTATTTT	CSVEGGRSTDTQYF
TRBD2	TRBJ2-1	.	TRBV27	TGTGCCAGCACCACTAGCGGGAGGGGCGATGAGCAGTTCTTC	CASTTSGRGDEQFF
.	TRBJ2-7	.	TRBV2	TGTGCCAGCAGTGGACGGGACACGAGACTGTACGAGCAGTACTTC	CASSGRDTRLYEQYF
.	TRBJ2-5	.	TRBV6-5	TGTGCCAGCAGTTACTCGGTCCTAGGCGTCGGAGAGACCCAGTACTTC	CASSYSVLGVGETQYF
.	TRBJ2-6	.	TRBV19	TGTGCCAGTGGAGTCTCTGGGGCCAACGTCCTGACTTTC	CASGVSGANVLTF
.	TRBJ2-6	.	TRBV7-3	TGTGCCAGCAGCTCAGGGGTCTCTGGGGCCAACGTCCTGACTTTC	CASSSGVSGANVLTF
.	TRBJ2-5	.	TRBV2	TGTGCCAGCAGGGGACCAGATAGGGAGACCCAGTACTTC	CASRGPDRETQYF
TRBD2	TRBJ2-3	.	TRBV4-2	TGTGCCAGCAGCCAAGCGGGACTAGCGGGATTGGGAGATACGCAGTATTTT	CASSQAGLAGLGDTQYF
TRBD2	TRBJ2-7	.	TRBV5-1	TGCGCCAGCAGCGTAGGACTAGCGGTTTCCTACGAGCAGTACTTC	CASSVGLAVSYEQYF
.	TRBJ1-5	few	TRBV29-1	TGCAGCGTTGCATCGGTTGACAATCAGCCCCAGCATTTT	CSVASVDNQPQHF
.	TRBJ1-4	.	TRBV29-1	TGCAGCGTTGAAGGAGGGAATGAAAAACTGTTTTTT	CSVEGGNEKLFF
.	TRBJ1-1	.	TRBV10-3	TGTGCCATCACGGGACAGAACACTGAAGCTTTCTTT	CAITGQNTEAFF
.	TRBJ2-7	.	TRBV18	TGTGCCAGCTCACCAGAAAGGAGGGGTACAGTCTACGAGCAGTACTTC	CASSPERRGTVYEQYF
.	TRBJ2-1	few	TRBV6-5	TGTGCCAGCAGTTACTCGTCCGATGAGCAGTTCTTC	CASSYSSDEQFF
TRBD1	TRBJ1-4	.	TRBV9	TGTGCCAGCAGCTCGTACAGGGGTGAAAAACTGTTTTTT	CASSSYRGEKLFF
.	TRBJ1-2	few	TRBV5-1	TGCGCCAGCAGCTTGGAAGGAGCGGTGGATGGCTACACCTTC	CASSLEGAVDGYTF
TRBD2	TRBJ2-7	.	TRBV4-3	TGCGCCAGCAGCCGGGGACTAGCGGAAGTCTACGAGCAGTACTTC	CASSRGLAEVYEQYF
TRBD1	TRBJ1-1	once	TRBV5-1	TGCGCCAGCAGCCCGCCGGGACAGCGTCGTGTCGCTGAAGCTTTCTTT	CASSPPGQRRVAEAFF
.	TRBJ1-1	.	TRBV5-1	TGCGCCAGCAGCTTGATCCCGGAGGGGGGCACTGAAGCTTTCTTT	CASSLIPEGGTEAFF
.	TRBJ2-1	once	TRBV11-2	TGTGCCAGCACCTTGGCAGGGAACAATGAGCAGTTCTTC	CASTLAGNNEQFF
.	TRBJ2-7	.	TRBV4-2	TGTGCCAGCAGCCAAGTAACAGGCAATCACTACGAGCAGTACTTC	CASSQVTGNHYEQYF
TRBD1	TRBJ2-7	.	TRBV29-1	TGCAGCGTCCGGGACAGGGCCTGGGGGGAGCAGTACTTC	CSVRDRAWGEQYF
.	TRBJ2-7	.	TRBV27	TGTGCCAGCAGTATAACCGGGACACCGCCTAGGGAGCAGTACTTC	CASSITGTPPREQYF
.	TRBJ2-1	.	TRBV28	TGTGCCAGCAGTTCACCGGGACTCCTGTCCTACAATGAGCAGTTCTTC	CASSSPGLLSYNEQFF
.	TRBJ1-3	.	TRBV6-5	TGTGCCAGCAGTTACACACCGAACTCTGGAAACACCATATATTTT	CASSYTPNSGNTIYF
.	TRBJ1-4	.	TRBV30	TGTGCCTGGAGTGTAAGTGGAGAAAAACTGTTTTTT	CAWSVSGEKLFF
TRBD1	TRBJ2-7	.	TRBV28	TGTGCCAGCAGTCCCCCCCGGACAGGCTTACCAGGCGAGCAGTACTTC	CASSPPRTGLPGEQYF
.	TRBJ2-1	few	TRBV11-2	TGTGCCAGCAGCCTTGAGGACTACCGACCTAATGAGCAGTTCTTC	CASSLEDYRPNEQFF
.	TRBJ2-2	.	TRBV30	TGTGCCTGGATCGGTCGGGCCGGGGAGCTGTTTTTT	CAWIGRAGELFF
.	TRBJ2-7	.	TRBV27	TGTGCCAGCAGGGGGTGGTCGGGGAAATGGCACTACGAGCAGTACTTC	CASRGWSGKWHYEQYF
.	TRBJ1-2	few	TRBV6-5	TGTGCCAGCACGTCGGGGCCAGAGCCAAACTATGGCTACACCTTC	CASTSGPEPNYGYTF
.	TRBJ2-2	.	TRBV4-1	TGCGCCAGCAGCCAATCTGAGGGCGGGGAGCTGTTTTTT	CASSQSEGGELFF
.	TRBJ1-2	.	TRBV9	TGTGCCAGCAGCGAGGGGGAACAGGGAATAGTATACGGCTACACCTTC	CASSEGEQGIVYGYTF
.	TRBJ2-5	.	TRBV5-6	TGTGCCAGCAGCTTGTCCCTAGGGACGGGAGCCGGGACCCAGTACTTC	CASSLSLGTGAGTQYF
TRBD2	TRBJ2-1	.	TRBV27	TGTGCCAGCAAAAATACTAGCGGGAGCTCCTACAATGAGCAGTTCTTC	CASKNTSGSSYNEQFF
TRBD1	TRBJ2-2	once	TRBV25-1	TGTGCCAGCAGTGCTTACAGGGGCACCGGGGAGCTGTTTTTT	CASSAYRGTGELFF
TRBD2	TRBJ2-5	.	TRBV4-3	TGCGCCAGCGCACCTAGCGGGAGCGTTTATGAGACCCAGTACTTC	CASAPSGSVYETQYF